These 15 T cell receptor beta chains were sequenced from one sample in a study of blood T cell repertoires in COVID-19. The table came from immunoSEQ multiplex PCR; TCRdb's copy has only in-frame clones and leaves some out. This sample carries roughly 350,000 clones, about 89% of them seen once, and the ten largest clones take roughly 6%. The sequencing input was peripheral blood. The receptors were sampled from a woman between 45 and 60 years old with COVID-19, enrolled during active disease.

The J gene is TRBJ2-1, the V gene TRBV4-1, with 14 nucleotides matching TRBD2. The CDR3 has 16 amino acids. V shed 4 bases, J shed 9 bases, and the junction held 8 bases outside the gene matches. CDR1 MGHRA and CDR2 YSYEKL come from the germline V gene. The chain's CDR3 is CASSPSTSGRDPEQFF. The CDR3 bases are TGCGCCAGCAGCCCCTCGACTAGCGGGAGGGACCCTGAGCAGTTCTTC.

The chain is built from TRBV6-2 or TRBV6-3 and TRBJ1-6, with D maybe TRBD1 (5 bases). Between the trimmed V and J ends, which lost 2 bases and 0 bases, there was a span of 14 bases. The CDR3 sequence is 18 residues long. Germline assignment: CDR1 MNHEY and CDR2 SVGEGT. CDR3 nucleotides: TGTGCCAGCAGTTACAATCTTGACAGCAGCTCCTATAATTCACCCCTCCACTTT. Translating it yields CASSYNLDSSSYNSPLHF.

The CDR3 spells CASSVGLTGGAFF. The CDR3 region has the DNA TGTGCCAGCAGCGTAGGTCTGACAGGCGGCGCTTTCTTT. V is TRBV9 and J is TRBJ1-1, with TRBD1 as a possible D gene (6 bases). V was pared by 0 bases and J by 11 bases, with 14 bases between. The V gene's germline CDR1 is SGDLS and CDR2 YYNGEE. The length of the CDR3 is 13 residues.

This clone was counted between two and nine times. In DNA form, the CDR3 reads TGTGCCAGCAGTGGGACAGGGGGCGCGGGACAGCCCCAGCATTTT. This sequence encodes CASSGTGGAGQPQHF. The genes are TRBV2 and TRBJ1-5; 11 positions agree with TRBD1. Trimming removed 4 bases from V and 7 bases from J; junction bases left unmatched: 6. Germline V gene data show CDR1 as SNHLY and CDR2 as FYNNEI. The CDR3 has 15 residues.

V usage is TRBV25-1 and J usage is TRBJ1-2; D not certain. The germline V gene has CDR1 MGHDK and CDR2 SYGVNS. Trimming shortened V by 3 bases and J by 8 bases, and 13 bases separated the two germline ends. CDR3 length equals 13 residues. CDR3 region: CASSDSEREGYTF. Here the CDR3 DNA reads TGTGCCAGCAGTGATTCGGAGCGGGAGGGCTACACCTTC.

The chain carries TRBV29-1 and TRBJ1-2, with 7 bases lining up with TRBD1. Trimming at V came to 5 bases and at J to 6 bases, leaving 15 bases not matched to a gene. This CDR3 region has 15 residues. The V gene's germline CDR1 is SQVTM and CDR2 ANQGSEA. The CDR3: CSVTPEDRAPDGYTF. CDR3 bases: TGCAGCGTTACCCCCGAAGACAGGGCGCCTGATGGCTACACCTTC.

The chain has TRBV2 and TRBJ2-7, with D possibly matching TRBD2 (5 bases). The CDR3 totals 14 residues. Germline V gives CDR1 SNHLY, CDR2 FYNNEI. V gave up 7 bases and J gave up 7 bases, with 20 bases separating them. CDR3 loop: CASTVEEPSGEQYF. CDR3 nucleotides: TGTGCCAGCACCGTAGAGGAGCCCTCGGGAGAGCAGTACTTC.

The chain combines TRBV27 with TRBJ1-5, with 7 bases lining up with TRBD1. This CDR3 has 15 residues. CDR1 is MNHEY and CDR2 is SMNVEV in the germline V gene (reference sequence). Trimming cost V 2 bases and J 5 bases; bases outside gene matches: 6. DNA of the CDR3: TGTGCCAGCAGTTTAGTAGACAGGGCCGATCAGCCCCAGCATTTT. This translates into CASSLVDRADQPQHF.

The gene calls are TRBV19 and TRBJ2-1; 8 bases are shared with TRBD2. CDR1 is LNHDA and CDR2 is SQIVND in the germline V gene (reference sequence). CDR3 size: 16 residues. Trimming removed 5 bases from V and 6 bases from J; junction bases left unmatched: 12. The CDR3 sequence is CASSLRTLAGSNEQFF. CDR3 bases: TGTGCCAGTAGTCTACGAACATTAGCGGGAAGCAATGAGCAGTTCTTC.

This chain uses TRBV7-6 with TRBJ2-7; tentative D call: TRBD2 (5 bases). The V gene lost 4 bases and the J gene lost 1 base, with 14 bases spanning the gap. The germline gives CDR1 SGHVS, CDR2 FNYEAQ. There are 15 residues in the CDR3. The DNA for the CDR3 is TGTGCCAGCAGCTCAACTAGTTCAGCGTCCTACGAGCAGTACTTC. This translates into CASSSTSSASYEQYF.

The rearrangement joins TRBV11-3 to TRBJ1-1; TRBD1 might be the D (6 bases). Deletions cut 0 bases from V and 10 bases from J, with 12 bases between. The CDR3 runs 13 residues. Per the germline V gene, CDR1 is SGHNT and CDR2 is YENEEA. The CDR3 coding sequence is TGTGCCAGCAGCTTAGATTTGAGGGGGGGAGCTTTCTTT. As protein: CASSLDLRGGAFF.

The chain uses TRBV6-5 and TRBJ1-5; 7 nucleotides align to TRBD1. Germline V gene data show CDR1 as MNHEY and CDR2 as SVGAGI. The CDR3 spans 15 residues. V dropped 0 bases and J dropped 4; count of bases not matched to a gene: 3. The CDR3 reads CASSYSWTGNQPQHF. Written as DNA, the CDR3 is TGTGCCAGCAGTTACTCGTGGACAGGAAATCAGCCCCAGCATTTT.

The gene calls are TRBV27 and TRBJ2-2; D is perhaps TRBD2 (5 bases). The CDR3 contains 15 residues. Germline CDR1 MNHEY, CDR2 SMNVEV (reference sequence). V was cut by 2 bases and J by 4 bases, with 11 bases left in between. In DNA, the CDR3 is TGTGCCAGCAGTTTAACGGGATCTTCCACCGGGGAGCTGTTTTTT. It codes for CASSLTGSSTGELFF.

This clone was seen just once. The chain has TRBV6-5 and TRBJ1-1, with 9 bases aligning to TRBD1. The CDR3 extends over 15 amino acids. V dropped 5 bases and J dropped 4; count of bases not matched to a gene: 8. The germline V gene has CDR1 MNHEY and CDR2 SVGAGI. DNA for the CDR3: TGTGCCAGCAGTAGCTGGGACAGGGTGGCCACTGAAGCTTTCTTT. Encoded protein: CASSSWDRVATEAFF.

J is TRBJ2-1 and V is TRBV7-2; D remains unclear. The V gene's germline CDR1 is SGHTA and CDR2 FQGNSA. CDR3 length: 15 residues. Between the trimmed V and J ends, which lost 5 bases and 1 base, there was a span of 12 bases. The CDR3 sequence is CASSPEAVSYNEQFF. In DNA, the CDR3 is TGTGCCAGCAGCCCCGAGGCGGTATCCTACAATGAGCAGTTCTTC.